Each of the 21 T cell receptor beta chains below was sequenced from the same sample in a study of T cell changes during pregnancy in multiple sclerosis. Some clones are missing from TCRdb's copy, which holds only in-frame ones; the method was immunoSEQ multiplex PCR. The sample has about 60,000 clones; 90% to 95% are singletons. The source material was peripheral blood, sampled before pregnancy. These receptors were obtained from a female donor with multiple sclerosis, enrolled in a pregnancy study.

The V gene is TRBV7-2, the J gene TRBJ2-1; 8 bases line up with TRBD1. Germline V lookup: CDR1 SGHTA, CDR2 FQGNSA. This CDR3 spans 12 amino acids. V shed 2 bases and J 14 bases; nucleotides not matched to a gene: 5. The CDR3 DNA follows: TGTGCCAGCAGCTTAAGTCAGGGGGCGGAGTTCTTC. Its translation is CASSLSQGAEFF.

This clone was observed a few times. V is TRBV19 and J is TRBJ2-7, with 8 bases lining up with TRBD2. After removal of 5 bases from V and 4 bases from J, the junction contained 10 bases not matched to a gene. This CDR3 has 15 amino acids. The V gene's germline CDR1 is LNHDA and CDR2 SQIVND (reference sequence). CDR3 nucleotide sequence: TGTGCCAGTAGTCCACGAGGCGGGGGGCAATACGAGCAGTACTTC. It translates to CASSPRGGGQYEQYF.

This clone was picked up one time. The J gene is TRBJ2-1, the V gene TRBV6-4, with 14 bases fitting TRBD2. The V gene end was trimmed by 4 bases and the J gene end by 8 bases; junction bases not matched to a gene: 7. The CDR3 has 16 residues. Germline V gene lookup returns CDR1 MRHNA and CDR2 SNTAGT. CDR3 coding DNA: TGTGCCAGCAGTGTGACTAGCGGGGGGGCTGGGGATGAGCAGTTCTTC. It encodes CASSVTSGGAGDEQFF.

The CDR3 nucleotides read TGTGCCAGCAGCGTAGACAGCAATGAGCAGTTCTTC. Encoded protein: CASSVDSNEQFF. The V gene is TRBV9, the J gene TRBJ2-1; D is unclear. CDR3 length: 12 residues. The ends were cut back, 0 bases at V and 6 bases at J, with 4 bases in the middle. From germline, CDR1 is SGDLS and CDR2 YYNGEE.

The table lists this clone with a count of one. The chain is built from TRBV7-3 and TRBJ1-6; 8 nucleotides match TRBD1. CDR1 SGHTA and CDR2 FQGTGA come from the germline V gene. V shed 0 bases and J 14 bases; nucleotides not matched to a gene: 6. The CDR3 is made up of 14 amino acids. CDR3 nucleotide sequence: TGTGCCAGCAGCTTAACCGGACAGGGTGGGGCCCTCCACTTT. Its protein product is CASSLTGQGGALHF.

The chain combines TRBV12-2 with TRBJ2-3; TRBD2 reflects the table's D call only, with no check against the DNA. TRBV12-2 is flagged as a pseudogene. CDR3 length equals 19 residues. The CDR3 DNA follows: TGTGCAAGTCGCTTAGCGGGGGTTTTTGCGACTAGCGGCACAGATACGCAGTATTTT. It specifies CASRLAGVFATSGTDTQYF.

This clone was observed a few times. J is TRBJ1-1 and V is TRBV11-2, with 8 positions matching TRBD1. Germline CDR1 reads SGHAT; CDR2 reads FQNNGV. V gave up 5 bases and J gave up 2 bases; unmatched junction bases: 13. The CDR3 is 17 residues long. The CDR3 sequence is CASSRGQGNFLNTEAFF. CDR3 coding DNA: TGTGCCAGCAGCCGCGGACAGGGAAACTTCCTAAACACTGAAGCTTTCTTT.

The chain links TRBV15 to TRBJ2-7; TRBD2 agrees at 8 bases. Germline loops: CDR1 LNHNV, CDR2 YYDKDF (reference sequence). CDR3 length: 18 amino acids. After removal of 1 base from V and 3 bases from J, the junction contained 14 bases not matched to a gene. CDR3 DNA: TGTGCCACCAGCAGAGGTTCGGGGGGGGGCCGGCTAAACTACGAGCAGTACTTC. Translating gives CATSRGSGGGRLNYEQYF.

Of note for this clone: Other DNA sequences in the sample encode the same CDR3. The genes are TRBV2 and TRBJ2-7, with 12 nucleotides matching TRBD2. The CDR3 contains 17 residues. After removal of 4 bases from V and 3 bases from J, the junction contained 10 bases not matched to a gene. The germline gives CDR1 SNHLY, CDR2 FYNNEI. The CDR3 nucleotides read TGTGCCAGCAGTGGGCTGCCTAGCGGGGGGGTAATCTACGAGCAGTACTTC. This codes for CASSGLPSGGVIYEQYF.

The V call is TRBV5-6, the J call TRBJ2-5; 7 positions match TRBD1. Germline-derived CDR1 and CDR2 are SGHDT and YYEEEE. The V and J ends lost 3 bases and 4 bases, in that order; junction bases with no gene match: 3. The CDR3 has 13 residues. In DNA form, the CDR3 reads TGTGCCAGCAGCTCGACAGGGCGAGAGACCCAGTACTTC. It codes for CASSSTGRETQYF.

The V call is TRBV10-3, the J call TRBJ1-2, with D tentatively TRBD1 (5 bases). Trimming left V 6 bases short and J 8 bases short, with 16 bases between. The CDR3 is 13 amino acids. Looked up from germline, CDR1 is ENHRY and CDR2 is SYGVKD. The CDR3 loop is CAISGGAGWGYTF. In nucleotides, the CDR3 is TGTGCCATCAGCGGAGGGGCAGGATGGGGCTACACCTTC.

This clone was observed once. CDR3 sequence reads: CASRSTRITEAFF. The DNA of the CDR3 is TGTGCCAGCAGGTCAACGCGGATCACTGAAGCTTTCTTT. V and J are TRBV4-2 and TRBJ1-1; no clear D. The CDR3 extends over 13 amino acids. Germline values: CDR1 LGHNA, CDR2 YNFKEQ. V was shortened by 6 bases and J by 4 bases, with 12 bases between the two germline ends.

This clone was seen only once. The chain is built from TRBV15 and TRBJ2-5; 7 bases map to TRBD1. The CDR3 has 13 residues. Germline V gene data show CDR1 as LNHNV and CDR2 as YYDKDF (reference sequence). V lost 5 bases to trimming and J lost 5 bases; unmatched junction nucleotides: 5. The CDR3 here is CATSDRDEETQYF. DNA for the CDR3: TGTGCCACCAGCGACAGGGATGAGGAGACCCAGTACTTC.

CDR3 residues: CASSLKGPGELFF. In DNA form, the CDR3 reads TGTGCCAGCAGCTTAAAGGGGCCCGGGGAGCTGTTTTTT. The chain uses TRBV7-3 and TRBJ2-2; maybe TRBD1 (5 bases). Trimming took off 1 base at V and 6 bases at J, with 6 bases between the two ends. The CDR3 extends over 13 amino acids. Germline values: CDR1 SGHTA, CDR2 FQGTGA.

The table lists this clone with a few counts. J is TRBJ1-2 and V is TRBV2, with D tentatively TRBD1 (6 bases). Germline assignment: CDR1 SNHLY and CDR2 FYNNEI. The ends were cut back, 4 bases at V and 8 bases at J, with 14 bases in the middle. This CDR3 spans 13 amino acids. In nucleotides, the CDR3 is TGTGCCAGCAGTGCCCCCTACAGGGACGGCTACACCTTC. This codes for CASSAPYRDGYTF.

The rearrangement joins TRBV19 to TRBJ1-2; D ambiguous. Germline CDR1 LNHDA, CDR2 SQIVND (reference sequence). The CDR3 has 11 amino acids. Trimming took off 8 bases at V and 8 bases at J, with 12 bases between the two ends. CDR3 sequence: CASAYSGGYTF. The CDR3 DNA is TGTGCCAGTGCCTACAGTGGCGGCTACACCTTC.

The rearrangement joins TRBV7-9 to TRBJ1-5; possible D gene TRBD1, 6 bases. Germline V gives CDR1 SEHNR, CDR2 FQNEAQ (reference sequence). V lost 3 bases to trimming and J lost 5 bases, with 8 bases between them. The CDR3 has 13 amino acids. The CDR3 here is CASSFNRDQPQHF. CDR3 in DNA: TGTGCCAGCAGCTTCAACAGGGATCAGCCCCAGCATTTT.

The chain links TRBV28 to TRBJ1-1; perhaps TRBD1 as D (6 bases). CDR3 size: 16 residues. Germline CDR1 is MDHEN and CDR2 is SYDVKM. V was trimmed by 4 bases and J by 4 bases, leaving 19 bases between them. CDR3: CASSYVGGAWSTEAFF. CDR3 nucleotides: TGTGCCAGCAGTTATGTTGGGGGCGCGTGGAGCACTGAAGCTTTCTTT.

The chain carries TRBV2 and TRBJ2-5; D perhaps matches TRBD2 (6 bases). This CDR3 region has 18 residues. Trimming removed 6 bases from V and 4 bases from J, with 27 bases in between. Germline CDR1 is SNHLY and CDR2 is FYNNEI. The CDR3 here is CASSEEEGLTLPSETQYF. The CDR3 DNA reads as TGTGCCAGCAGCGAGGAGGAGGGTCTGACCCTTCCGTCAGAGACCCAGTACTTC.

The chain is built from TRBV6-6 and TRBJ1-2; D remains unclear. CDR1 is MNHNY, CDR2 SVGAGI, per germline (reference sequence). The CDR3 totals 16 residues. V was clipped by 3 bases and J by 0 bases, with 14 bases between them. CDR3 in amino acids: CASSYGPFVANYGYTF. CDR3 bases: TGTGCCAGCAGTTATGGGCCGTTCGTAGCTAACTATGGCTACACCTTC.

V is TRBV7-3 and J is TRBJ2-2; TRBD1 matches 9 bases. Germline loops: CDR1 SGHTA, CDR2 FQGTGA. This CDR3 contains 16 residues. Trimming cost V 5 bases and J 5 bases; bases outside gene matches: 9. This chain's CDR3 is CASSPRTGERTGELFF. CDR3 DNA: TGTGCCAGCAGCCCGAGGACAGGGGAGCGTACCGGGGAGCTGTTTTTT.